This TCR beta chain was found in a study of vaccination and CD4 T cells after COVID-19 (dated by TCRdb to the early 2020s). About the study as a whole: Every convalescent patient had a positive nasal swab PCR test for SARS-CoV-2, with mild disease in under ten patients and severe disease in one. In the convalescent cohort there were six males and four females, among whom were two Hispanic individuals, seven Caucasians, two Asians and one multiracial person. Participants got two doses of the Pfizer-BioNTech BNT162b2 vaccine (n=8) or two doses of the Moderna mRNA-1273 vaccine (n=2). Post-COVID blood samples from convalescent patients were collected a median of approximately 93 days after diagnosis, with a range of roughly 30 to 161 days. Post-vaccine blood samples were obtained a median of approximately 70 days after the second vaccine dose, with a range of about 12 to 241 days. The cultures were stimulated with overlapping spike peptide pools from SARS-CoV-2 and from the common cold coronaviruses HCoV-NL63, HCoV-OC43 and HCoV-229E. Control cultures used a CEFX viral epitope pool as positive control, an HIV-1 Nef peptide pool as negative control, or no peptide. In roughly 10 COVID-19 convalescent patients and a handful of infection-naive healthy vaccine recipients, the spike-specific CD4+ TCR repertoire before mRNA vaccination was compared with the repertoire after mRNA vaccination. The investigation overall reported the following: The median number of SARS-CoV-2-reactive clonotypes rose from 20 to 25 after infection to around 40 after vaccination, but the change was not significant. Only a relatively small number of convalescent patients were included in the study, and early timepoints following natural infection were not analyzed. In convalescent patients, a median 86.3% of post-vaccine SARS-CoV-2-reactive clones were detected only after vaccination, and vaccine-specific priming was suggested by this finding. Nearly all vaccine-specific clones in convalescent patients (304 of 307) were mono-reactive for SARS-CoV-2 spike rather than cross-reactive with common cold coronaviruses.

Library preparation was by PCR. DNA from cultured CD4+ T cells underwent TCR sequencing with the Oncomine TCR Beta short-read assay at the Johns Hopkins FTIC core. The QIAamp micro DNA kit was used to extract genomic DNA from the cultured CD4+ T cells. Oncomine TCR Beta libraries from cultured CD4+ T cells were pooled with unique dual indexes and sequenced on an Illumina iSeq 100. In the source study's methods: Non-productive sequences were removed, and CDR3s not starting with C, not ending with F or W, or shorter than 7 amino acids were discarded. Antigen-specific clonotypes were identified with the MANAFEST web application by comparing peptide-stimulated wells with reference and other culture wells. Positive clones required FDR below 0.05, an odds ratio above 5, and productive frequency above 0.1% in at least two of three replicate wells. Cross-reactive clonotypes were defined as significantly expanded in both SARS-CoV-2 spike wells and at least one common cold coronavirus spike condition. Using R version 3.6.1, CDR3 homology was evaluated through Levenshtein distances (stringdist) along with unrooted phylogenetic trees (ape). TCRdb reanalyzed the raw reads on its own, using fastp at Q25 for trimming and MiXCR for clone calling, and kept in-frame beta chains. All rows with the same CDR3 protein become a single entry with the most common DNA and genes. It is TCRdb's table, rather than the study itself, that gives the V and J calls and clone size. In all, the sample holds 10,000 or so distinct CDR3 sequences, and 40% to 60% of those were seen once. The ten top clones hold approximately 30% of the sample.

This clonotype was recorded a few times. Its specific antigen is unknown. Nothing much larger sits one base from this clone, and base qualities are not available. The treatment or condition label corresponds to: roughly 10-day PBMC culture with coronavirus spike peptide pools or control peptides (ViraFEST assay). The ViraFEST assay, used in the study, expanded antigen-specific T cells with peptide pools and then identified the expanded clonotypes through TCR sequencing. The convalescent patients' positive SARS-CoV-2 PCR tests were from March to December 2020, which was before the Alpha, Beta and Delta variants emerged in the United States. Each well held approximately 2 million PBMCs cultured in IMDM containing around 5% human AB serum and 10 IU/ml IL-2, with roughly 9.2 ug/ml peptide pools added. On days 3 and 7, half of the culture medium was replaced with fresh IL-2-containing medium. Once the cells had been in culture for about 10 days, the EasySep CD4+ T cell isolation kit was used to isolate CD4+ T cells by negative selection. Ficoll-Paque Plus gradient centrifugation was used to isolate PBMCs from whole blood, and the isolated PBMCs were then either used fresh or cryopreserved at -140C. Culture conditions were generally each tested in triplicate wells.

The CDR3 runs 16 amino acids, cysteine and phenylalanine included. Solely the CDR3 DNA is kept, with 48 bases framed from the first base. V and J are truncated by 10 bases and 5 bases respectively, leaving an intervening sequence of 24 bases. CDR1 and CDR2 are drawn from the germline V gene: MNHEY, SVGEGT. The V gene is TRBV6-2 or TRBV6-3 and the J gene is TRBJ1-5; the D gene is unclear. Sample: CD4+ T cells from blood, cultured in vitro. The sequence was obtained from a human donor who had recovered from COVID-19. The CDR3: CATSMGTWYQDQPQHF. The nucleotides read TGTGCCACTTCTATGGGTACGTGGTACCAGGATCAGCCCCAGCATTTT.